Included here is one T cell receptor (beta chain) sequence, with context. This entry comes from a study of T cell responses to AZD1222 COVID-19 vaccine. Clones were sequenced by immunoSEQ multiplex PCR, and TCRdb holds only the in-frame ones, with some missing. The sample records over 110,000 clones, roughly 91% being singletons. CDR1 SNHLY and CDR2 FYNNEI come from the germline V gene. The V gene lost 6 bases and the J gene lost 0 bases, with 15 bases spanning the gap. This CDR3 has 15 amino acids. V and J are TRBV2 and TRBJ2-7; D unresolved. This receptor was taken from an adult in good health. Material: peripheral blood, obtained on day 0 of AZD1222 vaccination. In DNA form, the CDR3 reads TGTGCCAGCAGCGGAAGAATATCGAGCTCCTACGAGCAGTACTTC. Its translation: CASSGRISSSYEQYF. Using reference TRBV2 and TRBJ2-7 for the parts outside the CDR3, the full variable domain is EPEVTQTPSHQVTQMGQEVILRCVPISNHLYFYWYRQILGQKVEFLVSFYNNEISEKSEIFDDQFSVERPDGSNFTLKIRSTKLEDSAMYFCASSGRISSSYEQYFGPGTRLTVT.